The clone carrying this T cell receptor beta chain was seen repeatedly, ten times or more. RNA transcripts provided the source from which TCR beta CDR3 regions were amplified. The HTBI primer set served for first-round RT-PCR of the TCR CDR3. TCRdb recomputed calls from the multiplex PCR reads with MiXCR, one row per CDR3 protein. The sample gives roughly 700,000 distinct CDR3 sequences, 13% to 15% of which show up once; about 9.4% is in the top ten. This sample is drawn from a study of T cells in Graves' hyperthyroidism and ophthalmopathy. The CDR3 consists of 15 residues. The germline V and J ends were trimmed by 6 bases and 2 bases, with 16 bases remaining between them. Germline CDR1 and CDR2: MNHNS and SASEGT. Uncontrolled infection, other autoimmune disease, pregnancy and lactation each barred patients from inclusion.

The sample consisted of blood. The clonotype comes from a woman aged 18-30 years with Graves' hyperthyroidism. The chain is built from TRBV6-1 and TRBJ1-1; D is ambiguous. The CDR3 spells CASRMRTNFNTEAFF. The DNA for the CDR3 is TGTGCCAGCAGAATGAGGACTAACTTTAACACTGAAGCTTTCTTT.